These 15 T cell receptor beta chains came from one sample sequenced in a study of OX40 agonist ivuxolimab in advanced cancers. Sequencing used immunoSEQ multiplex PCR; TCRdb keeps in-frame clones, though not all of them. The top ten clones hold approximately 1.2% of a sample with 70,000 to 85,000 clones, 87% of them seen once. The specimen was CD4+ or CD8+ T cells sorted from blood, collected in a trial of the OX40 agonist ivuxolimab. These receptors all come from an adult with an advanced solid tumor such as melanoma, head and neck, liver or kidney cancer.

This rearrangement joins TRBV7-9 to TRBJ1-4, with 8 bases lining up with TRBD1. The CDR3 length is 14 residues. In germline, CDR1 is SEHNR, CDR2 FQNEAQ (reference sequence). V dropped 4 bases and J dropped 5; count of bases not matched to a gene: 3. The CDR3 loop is CASSSDRENEKLFF. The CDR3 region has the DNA TGTGCCAGCAGCTCGGACAGGGAAAATGAAAAACTGTTTTTT.

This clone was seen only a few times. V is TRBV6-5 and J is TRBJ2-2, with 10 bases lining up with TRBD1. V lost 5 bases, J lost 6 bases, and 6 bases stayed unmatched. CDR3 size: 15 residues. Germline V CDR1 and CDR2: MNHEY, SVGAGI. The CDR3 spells CASSGDRGGSGELFF. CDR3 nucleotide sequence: TGTGCCAGCAGTGGGGACAGGGGAGGATCCGGGGAGCTGTTTTTT.

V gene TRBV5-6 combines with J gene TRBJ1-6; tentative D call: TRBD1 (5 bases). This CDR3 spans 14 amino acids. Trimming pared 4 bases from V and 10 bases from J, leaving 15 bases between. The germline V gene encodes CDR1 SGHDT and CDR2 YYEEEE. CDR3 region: CASSRGLPHSPLHF. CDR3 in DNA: TGTGCCAGCAGCCGGGGCCTCCCCCACTCACCCCTCCACTTT.

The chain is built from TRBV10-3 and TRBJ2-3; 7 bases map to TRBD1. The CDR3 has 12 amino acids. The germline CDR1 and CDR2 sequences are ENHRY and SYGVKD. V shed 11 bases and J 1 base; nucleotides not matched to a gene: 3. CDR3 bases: TGTGCCTCCGGACAGGGCACAGATACGCAGTATTTT. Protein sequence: CASGQGTDTQYF.

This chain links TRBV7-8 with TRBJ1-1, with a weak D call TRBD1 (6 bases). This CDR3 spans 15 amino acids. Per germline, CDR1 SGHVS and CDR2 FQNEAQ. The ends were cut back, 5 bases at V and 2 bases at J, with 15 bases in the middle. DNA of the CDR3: TGTGCCAGCAGCGCTCCGGGACACCCTAACACTGAAGCTTTCTTT. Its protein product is CASSAPGHPNTEAFF.

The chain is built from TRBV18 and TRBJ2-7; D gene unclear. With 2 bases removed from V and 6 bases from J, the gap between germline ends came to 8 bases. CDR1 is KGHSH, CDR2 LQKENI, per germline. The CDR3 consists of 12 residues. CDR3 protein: CASSPDRVEQYF. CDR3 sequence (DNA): TGTGCCAGCTCACCAGACCGGGTCGAGCAGTACTTC.

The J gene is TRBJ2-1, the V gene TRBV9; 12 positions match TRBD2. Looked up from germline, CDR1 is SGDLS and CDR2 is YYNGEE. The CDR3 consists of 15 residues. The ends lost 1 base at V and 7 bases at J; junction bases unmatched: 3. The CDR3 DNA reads TGTGCCAGCAGCGTAAGACTAGCGGGAGCGAATGAGCAGTTCTTC. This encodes CASSVRLAGANEQFF. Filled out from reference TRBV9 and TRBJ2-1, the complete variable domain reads DSGVTQTPKHLITATGQRVTLRCSPRSGDLSVYWYQQSLDQGLQFLIQYYNGEERAKGNILERFSAQQFPDLHSELNLSSLELGDSALYFCASSVRLAGANEQFFGPGTRLTVL.

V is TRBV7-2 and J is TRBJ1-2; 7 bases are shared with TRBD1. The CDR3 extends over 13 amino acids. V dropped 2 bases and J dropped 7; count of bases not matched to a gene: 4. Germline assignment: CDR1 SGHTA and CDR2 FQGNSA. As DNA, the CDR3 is TGTGCCAGCAGCTTACAGGGGGTATCTGGCTACACCTTC. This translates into CASSLQGVSGYTF.

The CDR3: CASSLQTSSYEQYF. The CDR3 nucleotides read TGTGCCAGCAGCCTACAGACAAGCTCCTACGAGCAGTACTTC. This chain connects TRBV7-9 to TRBJ2-7; D is uncertain. Germline lookup yields CDR1 SEHNR and CDR2 FQNEAQ (reference sequence). This CDR3 spans 14 amino acids. V was trimmed by 5 bases and J by 0 bases, leaving 11 bases between them.

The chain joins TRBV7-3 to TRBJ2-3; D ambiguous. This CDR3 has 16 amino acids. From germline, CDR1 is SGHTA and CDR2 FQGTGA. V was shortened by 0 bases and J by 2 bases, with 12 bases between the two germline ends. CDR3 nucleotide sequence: TGTGCCAGCAGCTTAACGGCGGCAGTAGCCACAGATACGCAGTATTTT. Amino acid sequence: CASSLTAAVATDTQYF.

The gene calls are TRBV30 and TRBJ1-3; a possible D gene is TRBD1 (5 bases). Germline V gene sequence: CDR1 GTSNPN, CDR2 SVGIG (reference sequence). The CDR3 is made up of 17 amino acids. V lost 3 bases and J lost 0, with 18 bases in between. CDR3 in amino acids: CAWSEGRVRSSGNTIYF. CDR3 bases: TGTGCCTGGAGCGAAGGCAGGGTCCGTAGCTCTGGAAACACCATATATTTT.

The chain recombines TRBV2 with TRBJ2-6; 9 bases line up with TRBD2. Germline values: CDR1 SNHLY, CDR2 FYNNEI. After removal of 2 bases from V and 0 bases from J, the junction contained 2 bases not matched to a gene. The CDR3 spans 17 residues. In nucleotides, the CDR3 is TGTGCCAGCAGTGAACCTAGCGGGAACTCTGGGGCCAACGTCCTGACTTTC. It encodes CASSEPSGNSGANVLTF.

CDR3 DNA sequence: TGCGCCAGCAGCTTGAGTCCACGGAATGAGCAGTTCTTC. This translates into CASSLSPRNEQFF. This rearrangement joins TRBV5-1 to TRBJ2-1; D is uncertain. This CDR3 spans 13 amino acids. Trimming pared 1 base from V and 7 bases from J, leaving 9 bases between. CDR1 is SGHRS, CDR2 YFSETQ, per germline. The full variable domain, with the rest looked up from reference TRBV5-1 and TRBJ2-1, is KAGVTQTPRYLIKTRGQQVTLSCSPISGHRSVSWYQQTPGQGLQFLFEYFSETQRNKGNFPGRFSGRQFSNSRSEMNVSTLELGDSALYLCASSLSPRNEQFFGPGTRLTVL.

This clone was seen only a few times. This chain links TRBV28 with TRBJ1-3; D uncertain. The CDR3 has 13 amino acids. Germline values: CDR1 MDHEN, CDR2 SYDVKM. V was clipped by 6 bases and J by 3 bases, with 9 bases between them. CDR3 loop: CASRKEDGNTIYF. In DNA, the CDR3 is TGTGCCAGCAGAAAGGAGGATGGAAACACCATATATTTT.

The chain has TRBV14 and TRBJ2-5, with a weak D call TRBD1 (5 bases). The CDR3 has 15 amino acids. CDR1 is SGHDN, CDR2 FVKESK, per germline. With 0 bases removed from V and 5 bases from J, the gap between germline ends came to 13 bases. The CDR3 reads CASSQEGPVVETQYF. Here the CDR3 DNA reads TGTGCCAGCAGCCAAGAGGGGCCAGTAGTGGAGACCCAGTACTTC. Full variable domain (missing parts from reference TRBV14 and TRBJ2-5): EAGVTQFPSHSVIEKGQTVTLRCDPISGHDNLYWYRRVMGKEIKFLLHFVKESKQDESGMPNNRFLAERTGGTYSTLKVQPAELEDSGVYFCASSQEGPVVETQYFGPGTRLLVL.